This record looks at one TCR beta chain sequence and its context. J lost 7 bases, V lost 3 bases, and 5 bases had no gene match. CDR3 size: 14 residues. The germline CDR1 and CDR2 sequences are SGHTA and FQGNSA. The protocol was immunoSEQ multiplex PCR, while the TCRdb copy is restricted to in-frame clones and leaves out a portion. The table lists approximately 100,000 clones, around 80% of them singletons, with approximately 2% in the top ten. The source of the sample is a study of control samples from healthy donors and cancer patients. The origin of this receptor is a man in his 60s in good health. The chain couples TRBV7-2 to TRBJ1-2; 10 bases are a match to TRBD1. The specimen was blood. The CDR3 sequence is CASSLGGTGVGYTF. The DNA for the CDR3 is TGTGCCAGCAGCTTGGGAGGGACAGGGGTTGGCTACACCTTC.